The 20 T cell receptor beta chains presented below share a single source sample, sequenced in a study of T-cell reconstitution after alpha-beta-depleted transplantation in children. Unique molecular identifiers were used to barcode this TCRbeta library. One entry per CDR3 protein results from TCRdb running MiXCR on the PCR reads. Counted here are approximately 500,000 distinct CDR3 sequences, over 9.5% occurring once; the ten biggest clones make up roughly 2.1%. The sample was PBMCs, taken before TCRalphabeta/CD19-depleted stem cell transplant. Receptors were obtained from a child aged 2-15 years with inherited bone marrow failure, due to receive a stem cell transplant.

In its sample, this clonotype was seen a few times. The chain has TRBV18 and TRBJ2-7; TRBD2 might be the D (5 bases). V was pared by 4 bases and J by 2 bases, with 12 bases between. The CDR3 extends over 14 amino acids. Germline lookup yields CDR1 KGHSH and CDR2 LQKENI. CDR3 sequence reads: CASSLTHGAYEQYF. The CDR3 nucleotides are TGTGCCAGCTCACTGACCCACGGGGCCTACGAGCAGTACTTC.

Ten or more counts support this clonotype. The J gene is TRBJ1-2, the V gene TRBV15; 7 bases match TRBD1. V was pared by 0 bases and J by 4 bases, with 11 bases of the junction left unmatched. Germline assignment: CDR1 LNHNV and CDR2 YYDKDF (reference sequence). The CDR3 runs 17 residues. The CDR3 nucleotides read TGTGCCACCAGCAGAGATCCCCGGGACAGAAATTTCTATGGCTACACCTTC. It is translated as CATSRDPRDRNFYGYTF.

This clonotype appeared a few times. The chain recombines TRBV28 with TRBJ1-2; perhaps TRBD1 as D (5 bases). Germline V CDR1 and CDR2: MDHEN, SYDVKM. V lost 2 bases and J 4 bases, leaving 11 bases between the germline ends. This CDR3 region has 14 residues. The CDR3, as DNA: TGTGCCAGCAGTTTAATTGGGGGACTCTATGGCTACACCTTC. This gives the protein CASSLIGGLYGYTF.

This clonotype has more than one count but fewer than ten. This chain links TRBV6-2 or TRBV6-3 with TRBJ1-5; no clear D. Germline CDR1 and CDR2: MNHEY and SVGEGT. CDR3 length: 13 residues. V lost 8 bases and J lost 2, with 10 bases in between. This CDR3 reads CASDWAGNQPQHF. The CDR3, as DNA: TGTGCCAGCGACTGGGCGGGCAATCAGCCCCAGCATTTT.

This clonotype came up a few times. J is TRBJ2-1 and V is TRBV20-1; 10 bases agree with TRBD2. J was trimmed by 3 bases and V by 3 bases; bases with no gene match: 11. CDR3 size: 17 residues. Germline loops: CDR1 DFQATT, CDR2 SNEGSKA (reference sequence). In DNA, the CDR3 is TGCAGTGCTAGGACCTTACCTAGCGGGAGTAGCTACAATGAGCAGTTCTTC. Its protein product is CSARTLPSGSSYNEQFF.

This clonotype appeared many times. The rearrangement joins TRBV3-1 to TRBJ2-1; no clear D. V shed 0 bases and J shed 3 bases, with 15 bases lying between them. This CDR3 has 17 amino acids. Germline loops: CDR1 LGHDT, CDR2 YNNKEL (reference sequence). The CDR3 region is CASSQDWGVPLYNEQFF. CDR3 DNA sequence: TGTGCCAGCAGCCAAGATTGGGGTGTTCCCCTCTACAATGAGCAGTTCTTC.

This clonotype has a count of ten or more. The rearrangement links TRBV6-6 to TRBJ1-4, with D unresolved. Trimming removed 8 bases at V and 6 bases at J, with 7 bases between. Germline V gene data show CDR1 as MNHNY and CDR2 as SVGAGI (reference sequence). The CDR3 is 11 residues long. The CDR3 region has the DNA TGTGCCAGCGGCCCTGATGAAAAACTGTTTTTT. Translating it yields CASGPDEKLFF.

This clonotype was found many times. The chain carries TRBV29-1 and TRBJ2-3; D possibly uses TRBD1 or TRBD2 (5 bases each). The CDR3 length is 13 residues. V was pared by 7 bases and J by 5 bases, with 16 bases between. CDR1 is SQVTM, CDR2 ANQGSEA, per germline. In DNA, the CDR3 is TGCAGCGCAGGGACGGGCCAAGGAGATACGCAGTATTTT. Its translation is CSAGTGQGDTQYF.

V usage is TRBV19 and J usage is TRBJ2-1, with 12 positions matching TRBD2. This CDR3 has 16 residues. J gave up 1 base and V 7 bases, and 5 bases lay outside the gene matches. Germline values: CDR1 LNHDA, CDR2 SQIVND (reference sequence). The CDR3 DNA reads TGTGCCAGTAACCTAGCGGGAGGGAGGTCCTACAATGAGCAGTTCTTC. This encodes CASNLAGGRSYNEQFF.

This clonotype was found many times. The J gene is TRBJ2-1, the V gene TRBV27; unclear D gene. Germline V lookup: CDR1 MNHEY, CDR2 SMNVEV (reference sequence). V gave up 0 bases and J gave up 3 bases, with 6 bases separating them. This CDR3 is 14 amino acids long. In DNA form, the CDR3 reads TGTGCCAGCAGTTTATCTGGGTTCTACAATGAGCAGTTCTTC. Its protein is CASSLSGFYNEQFF.

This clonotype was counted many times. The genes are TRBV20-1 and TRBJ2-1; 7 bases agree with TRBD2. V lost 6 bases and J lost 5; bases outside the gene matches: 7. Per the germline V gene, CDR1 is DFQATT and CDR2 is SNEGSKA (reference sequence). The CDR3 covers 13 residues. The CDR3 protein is CSARLARNNEQFF. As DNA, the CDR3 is TGCAGTGCCAGACTAGCTCGTAACAATGAGCAGTTCTTC.

Here the CDR3 reads CASSQGVLAGYNEQFF. CDR3 in DNA: TGCGCCAGCAGCCAGGGTGTACTAGCGGGTTACAATGAGCAGTTCTTC. This rearrangement joins TRBV4-3 to TRBJ2-1, with 9 bases that match TRBD2. The length of the CDR3 is 16 residues. Germline V CDR1 and CDR2: LGHNA, YSLEER. After removal of 3 bases from V and 4 bases from J, the junction contained 7 bases not matched to a gene.

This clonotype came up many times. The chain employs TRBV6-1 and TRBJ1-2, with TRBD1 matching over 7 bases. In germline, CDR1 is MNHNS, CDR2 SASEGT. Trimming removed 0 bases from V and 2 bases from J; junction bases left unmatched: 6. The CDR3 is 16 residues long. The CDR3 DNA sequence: TGTGCCAGCAGTGAAGCCTACAGGGGAGTCAACTATGGCTACACCTTC. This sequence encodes CASSEAYRGVNYGYTF.

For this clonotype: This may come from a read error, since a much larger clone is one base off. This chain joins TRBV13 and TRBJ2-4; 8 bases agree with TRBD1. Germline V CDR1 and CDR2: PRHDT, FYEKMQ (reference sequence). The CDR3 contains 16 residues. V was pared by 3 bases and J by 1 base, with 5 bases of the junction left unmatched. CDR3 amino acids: CASSFDRGRAKNIQYF. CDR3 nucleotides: TGTGCCAGCAGCTTCGACAGGGGTAGGGCCAAAAACATTCAGTACTTC.

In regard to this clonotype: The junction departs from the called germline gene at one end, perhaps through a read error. This CDR3 is CASSFSSREETRYF. Here the CDR3 DNA reads TGCGCCAGCAGCTTCAGTAGCAGAGAAGAGACCCGGTACTTC. The chain recombines TRBV5-1 with TRBJ2-5; D is uncertain. CDR1 SGHRS and CDR2 YFSETQ come from the germline V gene. The CDR3 covers 14 residues.

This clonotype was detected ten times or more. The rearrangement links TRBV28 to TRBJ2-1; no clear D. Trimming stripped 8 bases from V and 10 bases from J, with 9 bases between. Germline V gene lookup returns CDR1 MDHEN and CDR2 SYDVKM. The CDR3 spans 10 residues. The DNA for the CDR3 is TGTGCCAGCTCCCAGGTAGAGCAGTTCTTC. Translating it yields CASSQVEQFF.

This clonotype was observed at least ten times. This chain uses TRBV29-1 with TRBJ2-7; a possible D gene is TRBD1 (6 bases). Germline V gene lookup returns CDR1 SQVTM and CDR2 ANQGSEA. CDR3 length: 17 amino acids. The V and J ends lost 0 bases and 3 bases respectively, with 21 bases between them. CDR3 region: CSVEEGAGAGTRYEQYF. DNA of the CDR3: TGCAGCGTTGAAGAAGGAGCCGGGGCCGGGACACGCTACGAGCAGTACTTC.

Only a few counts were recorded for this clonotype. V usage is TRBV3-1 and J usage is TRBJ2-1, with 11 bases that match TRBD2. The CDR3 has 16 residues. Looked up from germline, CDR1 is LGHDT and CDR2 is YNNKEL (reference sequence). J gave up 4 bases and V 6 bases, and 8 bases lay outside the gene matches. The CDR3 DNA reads TGTGCCAGCAGTAATCCGACTAGCGGGAAGTACAATGAGCAGTTCTTC. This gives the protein CASSNPTSGKYNEQFF.

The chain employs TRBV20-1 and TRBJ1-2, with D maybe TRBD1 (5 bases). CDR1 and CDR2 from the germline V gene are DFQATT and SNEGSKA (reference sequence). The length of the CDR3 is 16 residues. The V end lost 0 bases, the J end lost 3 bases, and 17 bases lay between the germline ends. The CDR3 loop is CSARDAWGFTHYGYTF. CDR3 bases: TGCAGTGCTAGAGATGCCTGGGGCTTTACCCACTATGGCTACACCTTC.

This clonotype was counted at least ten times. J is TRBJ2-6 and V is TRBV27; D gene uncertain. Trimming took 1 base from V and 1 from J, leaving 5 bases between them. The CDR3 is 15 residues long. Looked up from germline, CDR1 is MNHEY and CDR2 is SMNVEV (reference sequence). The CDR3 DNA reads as TGTGCCAGCAGTTTATTCCAGTCTGGGGCCAACGTCCTGACTTTC. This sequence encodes CASSLFQSGANVLTF.